This entry lists 14 T cell receptor beta chains sequenced from one sample in a study of blood T cell repertoires in COVID-19. The method was immunoSEQ multiplex PCR; TCRdb's version includes in-frame clones alone and lacks a portion of them. The sample holds about 120,000 clones, 82% seen once. Source material: peripheral blood. The receptors stem from an older woman with acute or convalescent COVID-19.

V usage is TRBV27 and J usage is TRBJ1-3, with 8 bases identical to TRBD1. Germline assignment: CDR1 MNHEY and CDR2 SMNVEV (reference sequence). There are 15 residues in the CDR3. V lost 5 bases to trimming and J lost 2 bases; unmatched junction nucleotides: 5. In DNA, the CDR3 is TGTGCCAGCAGTCAACAGGGGGGGGCTGGAAACACCATATATTTT. Translation: CASSQQGGAGNTIYF.

V and J are TRBV9 and TRBJ1-3; unclear D gene. The CDR3 is 14 residues long. Germline V gene lookup returns CDR1 SGDLS and CDR2 YYNGEE. Trimming pared 3 bases from V and 3 bases from J, leaving 10 bases between. CDR3 DNA: TGTGCCAGCAGCGCTGAGGGCAATGGAAACACCATATATTTT. Protein: CASSAEGNGNTIYF.

This clone occurred once. The chain links TRBV6-2 or TRBV6-3 to TRBJ2-2; D unclear. From germline, CDR1 is MNHEY and CDR2 SVGEGT. With 4 bases removed from V and 7 bases from J, the gap between germline ends came to 4 bases. The CDR3 spans 11 residues. The CDR3 DNA sequence: TGTGCCAGCAGTTCCTTCGGGGAGCTGTTTTTT. Protein sequence: CASSSFGELFF.

The chain is built from TRBV21-1 and TRBJ1-3; TRBD1 is the table's D call, not checked against the DNA. TRBV21-1 is reported as a pseudogene. The CDR3 covers 14 residues. The chain's CDR3 is CASSKAAKGNTIYF. DNA for the CDR3: TGTGCCAGCAGCAAAGCGGCAAAGGGAAACACCATATATTTT.

The chain recombines TRBV12-3 or TRBV12-4 with TRBJ1-5, with unresolved D. This CDR3 is 13 amino acids long. Trimming took off 6 bases at V and 6 bases at J, with 12 bases between the two ends. CDR3 nucleotides: TGTGCCAGCAGCGAAAACTGGGCTCAGCCCCAGCATTTT. This gives the protein CASSENWAQPQHF.

CDR3: CASSFRGLYTF. CDR3 sequence (DNA): TGTGCCAGCAGCTTCAGGGGGCTCTACACCTTC. The chain has TRBV11-3 and TRBJ1-2, with 8 bases identical to TRBD1. CDR1 is SGHNT, CDR2 YENEEA, per germline. Trimming cost V 3 bases and J 10 bases; bases outside gene matches: 1. There are 11 residues in the CDR3.

The chain is built from TRBV5-8 and TRBJ2-1, with a tentative D call TRBD2 (6 bases). Germline loops: CDR1 SGHTS, CDR2 YDEGEE. The CDR3 totals 14 residues. The V end was cut by 2 bases, the J end by 1 base, with 7 bases between. In DNA, the CDR3 is TGTGCCAGCAGCTTTCGGGGGTCCTACAATGAGCAGTTCTTC. Translation: CASSFRGSYNEQFF.

This clone has only one observation. This chain links TRBV7-2 with TRBJ1-2, with no clear D. Germline lookup yields CDR1 SGHTA and CDR2 FQGNSA. This CDR3 contains 13 residues. V lost 1 base to trimming and J lost 5 bases, with 8 bases between them. CDR3 residues: CASSLDTNYGYTF. The CDR3 DNA sequence: TGTGCCAGCAGCTTAGACACGAATTATGGCTACACCTTC.

This sequence joins TRBV7-9 and TRBJ1-1; D uncertain. Trimming removed 5 bases at V and 2 bases at J, with 12 bases between. The CDR3 runs to 14 residues. Germline V gene data show CDR1 as SEHNR and CDR2 as FQNEAQ (reference sequence). The CDR3 spells CASSPRAINTEAFF. The DNA for the CDR3 is TGTGCCAGCAGCCCGAGGGCGATAAACACTGAAGCTTTCTTT.

This rearrangement joins TRBV29-1 to TRBJ1-1, with a weak D call TRBD1 (5 bases). Trimming left V 7 bases short and J 1 base short, with 16 bases between. This CDR3 contains 14 residues. The germline CDR1 and CDR2 sequences are SQVTM and ANQGSEA. CDR3 bases: TGCAGCGGTGCCCAGGGACTCGGGAACACTGAAGCTTTCTTT. Protein sequence: CSGAQGLGNTEAFF.

The CDR3 bases are TGCGCCAGCAGCTTGGAGCAGGGACTCTACGAGCAGTACTTC. This translates into CASSLEQGLYEQYF. This chain connects TRBV5-1 to TRBJ2-7, with D tentatively TRBD2 (6 bases). The CDR3 runs 14 residues. The germline CDR1 and CDR2 sequences are SGHRS and YFSETQ. Trimming stripped 0 bases from V and 3 bases from J, with 10 bases between. Looking up the rest from reference TRBV5-1 and TRBJ2-7 gives the full variable domain: KAGVTQTPRYLIKTRGQQVTLSCSPISGHRSVSWYQQTPGQGLQFLFEYFSETQRNKGNFPGRFSGRQFSNSRSEMNVSTLELGDSALYLCASSLEQGLYEQYFGPGTRLTVT.

This clone was found a few times. The rearrangement uses TRBV4-2 and TRBJ2-3, with D perhaps matching TRBD2 (7 bases). The ends were cut back, 6 bases at V and 6 bases at J, with 19 bases in the middle. The CDR3 loop spans 15 amino acids. From germline, CDR1 is LGHNA and CDR2 YNFKEQ. In DNA form, the CDR3 reads TGTGCCAGCAGTCCCGGGGGCGGGGGCGGCGATACGCAGTATTTT. It translates to CASSPGGGGGDTQYF.

This clone has more than one count but fewer than ten. The genes are TRBV7-9 and TRBJ1-1; D is possibly TRBD1 (5 bases). This CDR3 has 15 residues. V lost 5 bases, J lost 4 bases, and 17 bases lay in between. The germline V gene has CDR1 SEHNR and CDR2 FQNEAQ (reference sequence). The CDR3 is CASSRPGSTGTEAFF. CDR3 DNA sequence: TGTGCCAGCAGCCGCCCAGGGTCAACCGGCACTGAAGCTTTCTTT.

The chain recombines TRBV21-1 with TRBJ2-2; TRBD1, as called in the table, went unchecked against the DNA. TRBV21-1 is shown as a pseudogene. CDR3 size: 15 residues. The CDR3 loop reads CASSPDRGGTGELFF. CDR3 in DNA: TGTGCCAGCAGCCCTGACAGGGGGGGCACCGGGGAGCTGTTTTTT.